The T cell receptor (beta chain) described here comes from a study of control samples from healthy donors and cancer patients. Assay used: immunoSEQ multiplex PCR; TCRdb lists only in-frame clones, some missing. In the table there are approximately 45,000 clones, approximately 90% of which are singletons. Germline trimming cut 2 bases from V and 6 bases from J; bases unmatched to any gene: 10. The CDR3 covers 16 residues. Germline lookup yields CDR1 MNHEY and CDR2 SMNVEV (reference sequence). Sequencing was carried out using PBMCs. This clonotype was obtained from a woman aged 40 to 55 with head and neck cancer. The chain is built from TRBV27 and TRBJ2-7; TRBD2 aligns across 10 bases. CDR3 nucleotides: TGTGCCAGCAGTTTAGACCCTAGCGGGAGAGTGGGCGAGCAGTACTTC. Residues: CASSLDPSGRVGEQYF.